These 20 T cell receptor beta chains came from one sample sequenced in a study of shared clonotypes between healthy human individuals. Naive CD8 cells lacked CD45RO and underwent positive selection for CCR7, leaving out terminally differentiated effector memory CD45RA+ cells. This table comes from immunoSEQ multiplex PCR, and its TCRdb copy is limited to in-frame clones, with some not included. Of 1.5 million to 2.5 million clones listed, about 95% are singletons. Sequenced material: naive CD8+ T cells sorted from blood. The source of these receptors is a man between 18 and 29 years old in good health.

The chain carries TRBV7-8 and TRBJ2-2; D is possibly TRBD2 (5 bases). Germline-derived CDR1 and CDR2 are SGHVS and FQNEAQ. The CDR3 runs 15 residues. V was clipped by 5 bases and J by 4 bases, with 14 bases between them. The CDR3: CASSLNTEGTGELFF. In nucleotides, the CDR3 is TGTGCCAGCAGCCTAAATACAGAGGGCACCGGGGAGCTGTTTTTT.

This clone showed up just once. Other DNA sequences of this sample code for an identical CDR3. The chain has TRBV15 and TRBJ2-3, with 11 bases identical to TRBD2. With V trimmed by 5 bases and J by 0 bases, 4 bases remained unmatched. Per germline, CDR1 LNHNV and CDR2 YYDKDF (reference sequence). There are 16 residues in the CDR3. The CDR3, as DNA: TGTGCCACCAGCGGCGGGACTAGCGGAAGCACAGATACGCAGTATTTT. It codes for CATSGGTSGSTDTQYF.

V gene TRBV29-1 combines with J gene TRBJ2-7; no clear D. Germline CDR1 is SQVTM and CDR2 is ANQGSEA. V lost 3 bases to trimming and J lost 2 bases, with 11 bases between them. This CDR3 region has 13 residues. In DNA form, the CDR3 reads TGCAGCGTTGAGGTTCCCAAGACCTACGAGCAGTACTTC. Translated, it gives CSVEVPKTYEQYF.

The chain has TRBV27 and TRBJ1-2; TRBD1 is a possible D gene (5 bases). V was cut by 5 bases and J by 3 bases, with 28 bases left in between. Germline V gives CDR1 MNHEY, CDR2 SMNVEV (reference sequence). This CDR3 comprises 19 residues. The CDR3 DNA sequence: TGTGCCAGCAGTCCCCTTACCCCGGGACGCAGAGCGCCTTACTATGGCTACACCTTC. It is translated as CASSPLTPGRRAPYYGYTF.

Regarding this clone: The sample holds other DNA sequences that translate to the same CDR3. The chain couples TRBV27 to TRBJ2-2, with D unclear. CDR3 length: 13 amino acids. Per the germline V gene, CDR1 is MNHEY and CDR2 is SMNVEV (reference sequence). The V and J ends lost 3 bases and 2 bases respectively, with 4 bases between them. DNA for the CDR3: TGTGCCAGCAGTTTCTTTAACACCGGGGAGCTGTTTTTT. Its protein is CASSFFNTGELFF.

The rearrangement joins TRBV2 to TRBJ1-2; no definite D call. V lost 6 bases, J lost 4 bases, and 24 bases lay in between. Germline lookup yields CDR1 SNHLY and CDR2 FYNNEI. This CDR3 comprises 17 residues. The CDR3 spells CASRWSRTDPDLYGYTF. The CDR3 DNA reads TGTGCCAGCAGGTGGAGCAGGACGGATCCCGATCTCTATGGCTACACCTTC.

CDR3 residues: CASSSLGGSTYYEQYF. In DNA, the CDR3 is TGTGCCAGCAGTTCCTTGGGGGGCTCAACCTACTACGAGCAGTACTTC. The chain uses TRBV28 and TRBJ2-7; D could derive from TRBD1 or TRBD2 (6 bases each). The CDR3 has 16 amino acids. Per germline, CDR1 MDHEN and CDR2 SYDVKM. V lost 4 bases and J lost 3, with 19 bases in between.

The chain links TRBV4-3 to TRBJ2-7, with 13 bases identical to TRBD2. Per germline, CDR1 LGHNA and CDR2 YSLEER. The length of the CDR3 is 16 residues. With 0 bases clipped from V and 6 bases from J, the junction kept 5 bases outside the gene matches. DNA of the CDR3: TGCGCCAGCAGCCAAGAAGGACTAGCGGGAGTGGGCGAGCAGTACTTC. Protein product: CASSQEGLAGVGEQYF.

V is TRBV6-5 and J is TRBJ1-2, with 7 bases aligning to TRBD1. Germline V gene lookup returns CDR1 MNHEY and CDR2 SVGAGI. Trimming cost V 2 bases and J 5 bases; bases outside gene matches: 8. The CDR3 has 15 amino acids. The CDR3 region has the DNA TGTGCCAGCAGTTACGGGGACAGCAACCCGTATGGCTACACCTTC. Residues: CASSYGDSNPYGYTF.

This clone was seen a single time. The chain recombines TRBV27 with TRBJ2-7; TRBD1 agrees at 10 bases. This CDR3 region has 16 residues. Germline V CDR1 and CDR2: MNHEY, SMNVEV (reference sequence). V was pared by 0 bases and J by 6 bases, with 8 bases of the junction left unmatched. CDR3 in amino acids: CASSLSETGTGAEQYF. The CDR3 DNA reads as TGTGCCAGCAGTTTATCGGAAACCGGGACAGGGGCCGAGCAGTACTTC.

The chain employs TRBV30 and TRBJ2-5, with D unclear. Germline V gene sequence: CDR1 GTSNPN, CDR2 SVGIG (reference sequence). The CDR3 runs 12 residues. V was clipped by 2 bases and J by 5 bases, with 9 bases between them. CDR3 residues: CAWSLSLETQYF. The CDR3 DNA reads TGTGCCTGGAGTTTGAGTTTGGAGACCCAGTACTTC.

This clone was counted a single time. The rearrangement joins TRBV9 to TRBJ2-1, with a weak D call TRBD1 (5 bases). This CDR3 region has 14 residues. Per the germline V gene, CDR1 is SGDLS and CDR2 is YYNGEE. V gave up 3 bases and J gave up 2 bases, with 9 bases separating them. CDR3 sequence reads: CASSAGITYNEQFF. The CDR3 nucleotides are TGTGCCAGCAGCGCAGGGATCACCTACAATGAGCAGTTCTTC.

V gene TRBV27 combines with J gene TRBJ2-1, with D perhaps matching TRBD2 (6 bases). The CDR3 consists of 15 residues. Germline V lookup: CDR1 MNHEY, CDR2 SMNVEV (reference sequence). The ends were cut back, 4 bases at V and 10 bases at J, with 20 bases in the middle. Here the CDR3 reads CASSSTSPLAKEQFF. The CDR3 DNA sequence: TGTGCCAGCAGTTCCACCTCCCCCCTAGCGAAAGAGCAGTTCTTC.

This rearrangement joins TRBV7-9 to TRBJ1-1; D is possibly TRBD1 (6 bases). Germline V CDR1 and CDR2: SEHNR, FQNEAQ (reference sequence). V lost 5 bases to trimming and J lost 1 base, with 11 bases between them. This CDR3 has 14 amino acids. The CDR3 region is CASSPDSPNTEAFF. The CDR3 bases are TGTGCCAGCAGCCCGGACAGTCCGAACACTGAAGCTTTCTTT.

The chain has TRBV27 and TRBJ2-7; possibly TRBD2 for D (5 bases). Germline CDR1 MNHEY, CDR2 SMNVEV (reference sequence). V gave up 3 bases and J gave up 6 bases, with 21 bases separating them. The CDR3 is 16 residues long. The CDR3, as DNA: TGTGCCAGCAGTTTTTCCGACGGGGATCTCCGGGGCGAGCAGTACTTC. Residues: CASSFSDGDLRGEQYF.

This clone was observed once. This chain joins TRBV30 and TRBJ2-3; 7 positions match TRBD2. Germline CDR1 GTSNPN, CDR2 SVGIG (reference sequence). The CDR3 runs 16 residues. V shed 2 bases, J shed 5 bases, and the junction held 13 bases outside the gene matches. CDR3 protein: CAWSIGTGGIGDTQYF. CDR3 DNA sequence: TGTGCCTGGAGTATCGGGACGGGGGGAATAGGAGATACGCAGTATTTT.

This chain joins TRBV6-5 and TRBJ2-2; 8 nucleotides match TRBD2. This CDR3 has 16 residues. The germline CDR1 and CDR2 sequences are MNHEY and SVGAGI. With V trimmed by 2 bases and J by 6 bases, 8 bases remained unmatched. The CDR3 is CASSYGLAGSAGELFF. The CDR3 nucleotides are TGTGCCAGCAGTTACGGGCTAGCGGGTTCCGCCGGGGAGCTGTTTTTT.

This clone was recorded once. The gene calls are TRBV19 and TRBJ2-7; 10 nucleotides match TRBD2. V shed 5 bases and J 5 bases; nucleotides not matched to a gene: 0. Germline CDR1 reads LNHDA; CDR2 reads SQIVND (reference sequence). The CDR3 consists of 12 residues. Written as DNA, the CDR3 is TGTGCCAGTAGTCTAGCGGGAGACGAGCAGTACTTC. This translates into CASSLAGDEQYF.

The chain couples TRBV27 to TRBJ2-7, with D unresolved. The CDR3 has 15 residues. The ends were cut back, 4 bases at V and 3 bases at J, with 16 bases in the middle. The germline V gene encodes CDR1 MNHEY and CDR2 SMNVEV (reference sequence). This CDR3 reads CASSYRGSNLYEQYF. CDR3 in DNA: TGTGCCAGCAGTTATCGTGGCTCCAACCTCTACGAGCAGTACTTC.

J is TRBJ2-7 and V is TRBV9, with D tentatively TRBD1 (6 bases). The CDR3 sequence is 16 residues long. Germline lookup yields CDR1 SGDLS and CDR2 YYNGEE. The germline V and J ends were trimmed by 0 bases and 5 bases, with 18 bases remaining between them. CDR3 nucleotides: TGTGCCAGCAGCGTAGGGCAGGGGCTAAGGTCGGACGAGCAGTACTTC. Residues: CASSVGQGLRSDEQYF.